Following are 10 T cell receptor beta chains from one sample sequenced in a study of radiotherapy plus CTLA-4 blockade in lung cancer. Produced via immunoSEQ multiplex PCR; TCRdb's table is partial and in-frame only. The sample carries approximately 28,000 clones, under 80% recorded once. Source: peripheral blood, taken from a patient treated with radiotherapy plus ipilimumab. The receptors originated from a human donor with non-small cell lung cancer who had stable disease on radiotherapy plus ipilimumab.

DNA of the CDR3: TGCGCCAGCAGCCAAGATTTTGGGACAGGGGGCTTCGAGCAGTACTTC. This gives the protein CASSQDFGTGGFEQYF. The chain has TRBV4-3 and TRBJ2-7; 12 bases match TRBD1. The CDR3 has 16 amino acids. Trimming took 0 bases from V and 6 from J; bases not matched to a gene: 6. Germline V gives CDR1 LGHNA, CDR2 YSLEER.

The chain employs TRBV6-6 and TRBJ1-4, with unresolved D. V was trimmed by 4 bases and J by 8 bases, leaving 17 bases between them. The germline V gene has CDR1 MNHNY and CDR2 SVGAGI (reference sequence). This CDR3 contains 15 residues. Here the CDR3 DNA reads TGTGCCAGCAGTTGGTCGAGAGGGAAGGGAGAAAAACTGTTTTTT. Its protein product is CASSWSRGKGEKLFF.

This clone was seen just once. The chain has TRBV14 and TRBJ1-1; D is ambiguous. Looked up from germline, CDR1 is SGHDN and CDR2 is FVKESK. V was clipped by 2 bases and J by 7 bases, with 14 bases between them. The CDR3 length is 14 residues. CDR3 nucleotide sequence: TGTGCCAGCAGCCAATGGCTTCGGAGCGGTGAAGCTTTCTTT. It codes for CASSQWLRSGEAFF.

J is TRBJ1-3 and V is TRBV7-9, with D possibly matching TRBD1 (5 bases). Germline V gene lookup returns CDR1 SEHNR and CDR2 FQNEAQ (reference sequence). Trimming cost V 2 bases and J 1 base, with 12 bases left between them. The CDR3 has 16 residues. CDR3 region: CASSLSGRVSGNTIYF. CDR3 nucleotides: TGTGCCAGCAGCTTATCGGGCAGGGTTTCTGGAAACACCATATATTTT.

The CDR3 region has the DNA TGCGCCAGCAGTGATCGTGGAATCACAGATACGCAGTATTTT. It codes for CASSDRGITDTQYF. V and J are TRBV10-1 and TRBJ2-3; no clear D gene. Germline V gives CDR1 WNHNN, CDR2 SYGVQD (reference sequence). With 3 bases removed from V and 2 bases from J, the gap between germline ends came to 9 bases. CDR3 length: 14 residues.

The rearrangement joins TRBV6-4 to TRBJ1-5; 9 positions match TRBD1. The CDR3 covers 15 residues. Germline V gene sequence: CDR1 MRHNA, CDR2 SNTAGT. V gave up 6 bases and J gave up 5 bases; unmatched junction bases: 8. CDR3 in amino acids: CASSAGQGGDQPQHF. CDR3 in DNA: TGTGCCAGCAGCGCGGGACAGGGTGGCGATCAGCCCCAGCATTTT.

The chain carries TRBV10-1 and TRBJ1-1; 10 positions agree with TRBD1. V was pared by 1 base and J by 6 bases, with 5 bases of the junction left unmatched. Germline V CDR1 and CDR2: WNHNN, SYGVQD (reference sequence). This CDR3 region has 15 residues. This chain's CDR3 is CASSEYRQGASEAFF. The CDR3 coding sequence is TGCGCCAGCAGTGAGTATCGACAGGGGGCTTCTGAAGCTTTCTTT.

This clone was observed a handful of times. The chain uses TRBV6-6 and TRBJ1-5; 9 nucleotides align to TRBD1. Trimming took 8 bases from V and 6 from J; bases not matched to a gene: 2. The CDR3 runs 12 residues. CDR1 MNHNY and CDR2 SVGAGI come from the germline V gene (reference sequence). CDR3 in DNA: TGTGCCAGCGGACAGGGGTCTCAGCCCCAGCATTTT. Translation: CASGQGSQPQHF.

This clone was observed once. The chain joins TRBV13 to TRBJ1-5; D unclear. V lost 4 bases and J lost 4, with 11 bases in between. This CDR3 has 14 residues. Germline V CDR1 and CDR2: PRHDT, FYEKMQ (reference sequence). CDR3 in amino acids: CASSYGRGNQPQHF. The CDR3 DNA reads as TGTGCCAGCAGCTATGGTAGAGGGAATCAGCCCCAGCATTTT.

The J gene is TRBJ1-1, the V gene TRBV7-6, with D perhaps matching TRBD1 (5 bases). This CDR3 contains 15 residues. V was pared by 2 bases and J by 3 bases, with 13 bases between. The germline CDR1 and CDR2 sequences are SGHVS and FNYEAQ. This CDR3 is CASSLSGWGYTEAFF. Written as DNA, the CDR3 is TGTGCCAGCAGCTTAAGTGGGTGGGGGTACACTGAAGCTTTCTTT.